This entry lists 4 T cell receptor beta chains sequenced from one sample in a study of cytomegalovirus exposure and HLA in healthy donors. The study ran its PCR with 60 Vbeta and 13 Jbeta primers. Using immunoSEQ multiplex PCR, the repertoire was profiled, and TCRdb retains in-frame clones only, with some absent. The sample consists of 150,000 to 200,000 clones, 60% to 80% of them appearing once. The specimen was PBMCs. The receptors originated from a man aged 55 to 69 in good health and CMV-seronegative.

V and J are TRBV7-2 and TRBJ2-7; TRBD1 might be the D (5 bases). Trimming removed 1 base at V and 5 bases at J, with 15 bases between. The CDR3 is 15 residues long. Looked up from germline, CDR1 is SGHTA and CDR2 is FQGNSA. CDR3 in amino acids: CASSLDAGPFNEQYF. The CDR3 DNA reads as TGTGCCAGCAGCTTAGACGCAGGGCCGTTTAACGAGCAGTACTTC.

The chain is built from TRBV2 and TRBJ1-2, with D unresolved. The CDR3 consists of 15 residues. V shed 2 bases and J shed 7 bases, with 17 bases lying between them. Germline V gene lookup returns CDR1 SNHLY and CDR2 FYNNEI. The CDR3 bases are TGTGCCAGCAGTGAATTGAGTGGGAGCGCGGCTGGCTACACCTTC. This encodes CASSELSGSAAGYTF. The full variable domain, rest sourced from reference TRBV2 and TRBJ1-2, is EPEVTQTPSHQVTQMGQEVILRCVPISNHLYFYWYRQILGQKVEFLVSFYNNEISEKSEIFDDQFSVERPDGSNFTLKIRSTKLEDSAMYFCASSELSGSAAGYTFGSGTRLTVV.

Comments on this clone: Other DNA sequences in the sample encode the same CDR3. The chain joins TRBV2 to TRBJ2-5; D gene uncertain. Germline V gene sequence: CDR1 SNHLY, CDR2 FYNNEI. V lost 5 bases to trimming and J lost 2 bases, with 3 bases between them. This CDR3 spans 11 amino acids. The CDR3 nucleotides read TGTGCCAGCAGTCAACAAGAGACCCAGTACTTC. Residues: CASSQQETQYF.

This clone was counted once. The chain joins TRBV6-4 to TRBJ1-4; 10 positions agree with TRBD1. The CDR3 totals 14 residues. With 6 bases clipped from V and 5 bases from J, the junction kept 3 bases outside the gene matches. Germline CDR1 and CDR2: MRHNA and SNTAGT. CDR3 protein: CASRKDRGNEKLFF. CDR3 nucleotide sequence: TGTGCCAGCAGGAAGGACAGGGGGAATGAAAAACTGTTTTTT.